The 30 T cell receptor beta chains reported below all come from one sample, sequenced in a study of response to subunit inactivated influenza vaccine. TCRdb ran MiXCR on the RT-PCR reads and lists one entry per CDR3 protein. The sample lists 550,000 to 800,000 distinct CDR3 sequences, around 16% occurring once. The sample here was PBMCs from blood, taken about 12 days after vaccination. The receptors shown here come from a man in his fifties or sixties who received an inactivated influenza vaccine.

The V call is TRBV7-2, the J call TRBJ2-1, with D possibly being TRBD2 (5 bases). Germline loops: CDR1 SGHTA, CDR2 FQGNSA. V was clipped by 5 bases and J by 5 bases, with 19 bases between them. The CDR3 contains 16 residues. CDR3: CASSPTLAGSNNEQFF. The CDR3, as DNA: TGTGCCAGCAGCCCAACTCTAGCAGGAAGTAACAATGAGCAGTTCTTC.

This clonotype was seen more than once but under ten times. The V and J genes are TRBV5-1 and TRBJ1-4; D is unclear. V was shortened by 0 bases and J by 0 bases, with 6 bases between the two germline ends. CDR1 SGHRS and CDR2 YFSETQ come from the germline V gene. The CDR3 consists of 15 residues. CDR3 loop: CASSLASATNEKLFF. The CDR3 bases are TGCGCCAGCAGCTTGGCCTCAGCAACTAATGAAAAACTGTTTTTT.

This clonotype occurred a few times. V and J are TRBV5-1 and TRBJ2-7, with TRBD1 identical over 10 bases. This CDR3 has 17 residues. Germline values: CDR1 SGHRS, CDR2 YFSETQ. The V and J ends lost 0 bases and 0 bases, in that order; junction bases with no gene match: 6. CDR3 nucleotide sequence: TGCGCCAGCAGCTTGGAATCCGGGACAGGGGCCTCCTACGAGCAGTACTTC. It is translated as CASSLESGTGASYEQYF.

The CDR3 loop reads CSAGNTILGSDTQYF. For the CDR3, the DNA is TGCAGTGCTGGAAACACGATTCTCGGGTCAGATACGCAGTATTTT. The chain combines TRBV20-1 with TRBJ2-3; unclear D gene. CDR1 and CDR2 (germline): DFQATT, SNEGSKA (reference sequence). Deletions cut 5 bases from V and 4 bases from J, with 19 bases between. The CDR3 runs 15 residues.

This clonotype has a count of ten or more. This chain joins TRBV10-3 and TRBJ2-7, with 7 bases that match TRBD1. CDR3 length: 15 amino acids. CDR1 is ENHRY, CDR2 SYGVKD, per germline. Germline trimming cut 3 bases from V and 4 bases from J; bases unmatched to any gene: 9. The CDR3 DNA reads as TGTGCCATCAGTGAAGACCGGGACAGAGAATACGAGCAGTACTTC. Its translation is CAISEDRDREYEQYF.

V usage is TRBV19 and J usage is TRBJ2-3; tentative D call: TRBD2 (6 bases). The V gene lost 6 bases and the J gene lost 5 bases, with 24 bases spanning the gap. Germline lookup yields CDR1 LNHDA and CDR2 SQIVND (reference sequence). CDR3 length: 17 amino acids. The CDR3 DNA follows: TGTGCCAGTAGGATCGCCGGAGTCGGGGTGCGGGGAGATACGCAGTATTTT. Its protein is CASRIAGVGVRGDTQYF.

The chain combines TRBV28 with TRBJ2-1, with D perhaps TRBD2 (6 bases). The CDR3 extends over 14 amino acids. V gave up 6 bases and J gave up 2 bases, with 11 bases separating them. Germline CDR1 is MDHEN and CDR2 is SYDVKM. DNA of the CDR3: TGTGCCAGCAGACCGACTAGTCCCTACAATGAGCAGTTCTTC. Translation: CASRPTSPYNEQFF.

The genes are TRBV12-3 or TRBV12-4 and TRBJ2-4; D is unclear. Between the trimmed V and J ends, which lost 3 bases and 5 bases, there was a span of 5 bases. The CDR3 consists of 12 residues. CDR3 nucleotides: TGTGCCAGCAGTTTCCTCCAAAACATTCAGTACTTC. Amino acid sequence: CASSFLQNIQYF.

The chain employs TRBV18 and TRBJ2-7; D unclear. V was shortened by 5 bases and J by 2 bases, with 13 bases between the two germline ends. Germline loops: CDR1 KGHSH, CDR2 LQKENI. The CDR3 is made up of 14 amino acids. The CDR3 sequence: CASSYSHGPYEQYF. The CDR3 DNA follows: TGTGCCAGCTCATACAGCCATGGCCCCTACGAGCAGTACTTC.

On this clonotype: This may be a read error, as it is one base from a much larger clone. This chain links TRBV10-3 with TRBJ1-5; TRBD1 agrees at 9 bases. The V and J ends lost 11 bases and 7 bases, in that order; junction bases with no gene match: 12. Looked up from germline, CDR1 is ENHRY and CDR2 is SYGVKD. This CDR3 has 14 residues. CDR3 loop: CAGSGTGTSQPQHF. For the CDR3, the DNA is TGTGCCGGCTCCGGGACAGGGACTTCGCAGCCCCAGCATTTT.

This clonotype showed up just a few times. The chain carries TRBV6-1 and TRBJ2-7; 7 nucleotides agree with TRBD1. The CDR3 is 14 amino acids. Germline values: CDR1 MNHNS, CDR2 SASEGT. J lost 5 bases, V lost 6 bases, and 10 bases had no gene match. CDR3 DNA: TGTGCCAGCAGCCGCGACAGGGAAGTGAACGAGCAGTACTTC. Translation gives CASSRDREVNEQYF.

The chain joins TRBV7-2 to TRBJ1-2, with a tentative D call TRBD1 (5 bases). This CDR3 is built from 15 residues. The germline gives CDR1 SGHTA, CDR2 FQGNSA. V lost 3 bases and J 2 bases, leaving 13 bases between the germline ends. The CDR3 DNA is TGTGCCAGCAGCTTGGGAGGGGCGCCCAACTATGGCTACACCTTC. Amino acids: CASSLGGAPNYGYTF. The variable domain in full, with the rest retrieved from reference TRBV7-2 and TRBJ1-2, is GAGVSQSPSNKVTEKGKDVELRCDPISGHTALYWYRQSLGQGLEFLIYFQGNSAPDKSGLPSDRFSAERTGGSVSTLTIQRTQQEDSAVYLCASSLGGAPNYGYTFGSGTRLTVV.

This clonotype was detected a few times. J is TRBJ2-5 and V is TRBV18; possibly TRBD2 for D (6 bases). The CDR3 runs 15 residues. CDR1 and CDR2 from the germline V gene are KGHSH and LQKENI. The germline V and J ends were trimmed by 5 bases and 2 bases, with 15 bases remaining between them. The CDR3 region is CASSSGTPIQETQYF. The DNA for the CDR3 is TGTGCCAGCTCATCCGGGACTCCCATACAAGAGACCCAGTACTTC.

This clonotype appeared once. The rearrangement links TRBV7-3 to TRBJ2-3, with 8 bases fitting TRBD1. Germline CDR1 is SGHTA and CDR2 is FQGTGA. CDR3 size: 13 residues. V dropped 4 bases and J dropped 10; count of bases not matched to a gene: 7. DNA for the CDR3: TGTGCCAGCAGCTCACTCGGACAGGGCGCGCAGTATTTT. It translates to CASSSLGQGAQYF.

The chain combines TRBV5-1 with TRBJ2-2, with D perhaps matching TRBD1 (5 bases). Germline assignment: CDR1 SGHRS and CDR2 YFSETQ. This CDR3 is 15 amino acids long. The V end was cut by 2 bases, the J end by 3 bases, with 11 bases between. The chain's CDR3 is CASSLPTDHTGELFF. The CDR3 DNA reads TGCGCCAGCAGCTTACCGACAGACCACACCGGGGAGCTGTTTTTT.

The CDR3 sequence: CASSFREVNTEAFF. CDR3 nucleotide sequence: TGTGCCAGCAGTTTCAGGGAAGTCAACACTGAAGCTTTCTTT. The V and J genes are TRBV12-3 or TRBV12-4 and TRBJ1-1; a possible D gene is TRBD1 (5 bases). The CDR3 extends over 14 amino acids. The V end lost 3 bases, the J end lost 2 bases, and 10 bases lay between the germline ends.

J is TRBJ1-2 and V is TRBV3-1; 7 bases match TRBD1. Germline V CDR1 and CDR2: LGHDT, YNNKEL (reference sequence). Trimming removed 0 bases from V and 4 bases from J; junction bases left unmatched: 5. The CDR3 runs to 15 residues. Here the CDR3 reads CASSQDTGEAYGYTF. CDR3 bases: TGTGCCAGCAGCCAAGATACAGGGGAGGCCTATGGCTACACCTTC.

Comments on this clonotype: One end of the junction is discordant with germline, which a read error may explain. The chain recombines TRBV18 with TRBJ1-6; no firm D call. The CDR3 spans 13 residues. The germline V gene has CDR1 KGHSH and CDR2 LQKENI. CDR3 sequence: CTSSPPGNSPLHF. The CDR3 DNA reads as TGTACCAGCTCACCTCCGGGTAATTCACCCCTCCACTTT.

Only a few counts were recorded for this clonotype. This rearrangement joins TRBV29-1 to TRBJ2-5; TRBD2 matches at 9 bases. CDR1 and CDR2 (germline): SQVTM, ANQGSEA. The CDR3 totals 13 residues. V lost 2 bases to trimming and J lost 4 bases; unmatched junction nucleotides: 2. CDR3 residues: CSVELAGRETQYF. The CDR3 DNA reads as TGCAGCGTTGAACTAGCGGGGAGAGAGACCCAGTACTTC.

This clonotype has just a few counts. V is TRBV29-1 and J is TRBJ2-1; 8 nucleotides match TRBD1. The CDR3 totals 12 residues. Trimming cost V 8 bases and J 5 bases; bases outside gene matches: 5. CDR1 is SQVTM, CDR2 ANQGSEA, per germline. CDR3 sequence reads: CSLGQVNNEQFF. For the CDR3, the DNA is TGCAGCTTGGGACAGGTTAACAATGAGCAGTTCTTC.

The gene calls are TRBV20-1 and TRBJ2-3, with TRBD2 matching over 9 bases. CDR3 length: 13 residues. Trimming cost V 3 bases and J 4 bases; bases outside gene matches: 2. The germline V gene has CDR1 DFQATT and CDR2 SNEGSKA (reference sequence). In DNA, the CDR3 is TGCAGTGCTAGTAGCGGGGGATCAGATACGCAGTATTTT. Translated: CSASSGGSDTQYF.

The rearrangement joins TRBV18 to TRBJ2-5; D gene unclear. The CDR3 sequence is 13 residues long. V shed 3 bases and J shed 2 bases, with 7 bases lying between them. Germline loops: CDR1 KGHSH, CDR2 LQKENI. The CDR3: CASSPDQQETQYF. The CDR3, as DNA: TGTGCCAGCTCACCGGACCAGCAAGAGACCCAGTACTTC.

In this sample, this clonotype turned up a few times. V gene TRBV20-1 combines with J gene TRBJ1-2; weak D call: TRBD1 (5 bases). The CDR3 runs 13 residues. Between the trimmed V and J ends, which lost 6 bases and 5 bases, there was a span of 16 bases. Germline CDR1 DFQATT, CDR2 SNEGSKA (reference sequence). CDR3 sequence: CSASPGRYYGYTF. The CDR3 coding sequence is TGCAGTGCGAGCCCGGGACGGTATTATGGCTACACCTTC.

The V and J genes are TRBV5-1 and TRBJ2-3; D remains unclear. The CDR3 runs to 14 residues. V lost 4 bases to trimming and J lost 1 base, with 10 bases between them. Germline lookup yields CDR1 SGHRS and CDR2 YFSETQ. The CDR3 nucleotides read TGCGCCAGCAGCCCAGCAGAACGCACAGATACGCAGTATTTT. It encodes CASSPAERTDTQYF. Full variable domain (remainder filled in from reference TRBV5-1 and TRBJ2-3): KAGVTQTPRYLIKTRGQQVTLSCSPISGHRSVSWYQQTPGQGLQFLFEYFSETQRNKGNFPGRFSGRQFSNSRSEMNVSTLELGDSALYLCASSPAERTDTQYFGPGTRLTVL.

The rearrangement links TRBV6-1 to TRBJ2-3; 8 nucleotides agree with TRBD1. V dropped 11 bases and J dropped 6; count of bases not matched to a gene: 16. The CDR3 loop spans 15 amino acids. Germline CDR1 and CDR2: MNHNS and SASEGT. The CDR3 region has the DNA TGTGCCGGAGCCGCCCAGGGGGCGGTTGGGGATACGCAGTATTTT. Translated: CAGAAQGAVGDTQYF.

This clonotype showed up just a few times. This chain links TRBV20-1 with TRBJ2-7; D is unclear. In germline, CDR1 is DFQATT, CDR2 SNEGSKA (reference sequence). The CDR3 consists of 11 residues. Trimming left V 3 bases short and J 5 bases short, with 8 bases between. The CDR3 nucleotides are TGCAGTGCTAGCGGAGAAAACGAGCAGTACTTC. Its translation: CSASGENEQYF.

This clonotype was recorded many times. The rearrangement joins TRBV7-3 to TRBJ1-1; tentatively, D is TRBD1 (5 bases). There are 12 residues in the CDR3. Trimming cost V 6 bases and J 5 bases, with 10 bases left between them. CDR1 and CDR2 (germline): SGHTA, FQGTGA. CDR3 sequence: CASSGTGTEAFF. The DNA for the CDR3 is TGTGCCAGCAGTGGGACTGGAACTGAAGCTTTCTTT.

The chain links TRBV20-1 to TRBJ1-5; no definite D call. Germline assignment: CDR1 DFQATT and CDR2 SNEGSKA (reference sequence). Trimming left V 5 bases short and J 4 bases short, with 6 bases between. This CDR3 is 11 amino acids long. CDR3 residues: CSALGNQPQHF. DNA of the CDR3: TGCAGTGCTCTGGGTAATCAGCCCCAGCATTTT.

The chain links TRBV7-8 to TRBJ1-1; no clear D. There are 14 residues in the CDR3. V was shortened by 7 bases and J by 0 bases, with 12 bases between the two germline ends. Germline CDR1 and CDR2: SGHVS and FQNEAQ. CDR3 loop: CASTPAYMNTEAFF. In DNA, the CDR3 is TGTGCCAGCACCCCCGCATACATGAACACTGAAGCTTTCTTT.

This clonotype was counted only a few times. The chain is built from TRBV20-1 and TRBJ1-2; 7 bases map to TRBD1. This CDR3 is 15 amino acids long. V lost 2 bases and J lost 2; bases outside the gene matches: 8. Germline CDR1 is DFQATT and CDR2 is SNEGSKA (reference sequence). The CDR3 DNA reads as TGCAGTGCTAGACATTCGTCGGGACAGAACTATGGCTACACCTTC. The encoded protein is CSARHSSGQNYGYTF.